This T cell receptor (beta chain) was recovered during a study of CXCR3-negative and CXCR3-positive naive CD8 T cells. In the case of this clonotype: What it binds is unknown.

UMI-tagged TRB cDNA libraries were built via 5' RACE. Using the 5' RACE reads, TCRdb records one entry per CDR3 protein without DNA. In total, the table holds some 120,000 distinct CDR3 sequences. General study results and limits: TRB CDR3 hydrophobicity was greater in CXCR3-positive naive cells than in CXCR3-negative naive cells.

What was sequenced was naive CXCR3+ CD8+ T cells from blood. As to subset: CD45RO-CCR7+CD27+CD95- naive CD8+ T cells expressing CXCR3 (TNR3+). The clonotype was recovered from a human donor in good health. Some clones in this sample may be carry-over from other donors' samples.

The CDR3 sequence is CASSENLGPANTGELFF. This chain links TRBV10-1 with TRBJ2-2; the TRBD2 assignment by TCRdb is unverifiable without DNA. Germline loops: CDR1 WNHNN, CDR2 SYGVQD (reference sequence). This CDR3 has 17 residues.